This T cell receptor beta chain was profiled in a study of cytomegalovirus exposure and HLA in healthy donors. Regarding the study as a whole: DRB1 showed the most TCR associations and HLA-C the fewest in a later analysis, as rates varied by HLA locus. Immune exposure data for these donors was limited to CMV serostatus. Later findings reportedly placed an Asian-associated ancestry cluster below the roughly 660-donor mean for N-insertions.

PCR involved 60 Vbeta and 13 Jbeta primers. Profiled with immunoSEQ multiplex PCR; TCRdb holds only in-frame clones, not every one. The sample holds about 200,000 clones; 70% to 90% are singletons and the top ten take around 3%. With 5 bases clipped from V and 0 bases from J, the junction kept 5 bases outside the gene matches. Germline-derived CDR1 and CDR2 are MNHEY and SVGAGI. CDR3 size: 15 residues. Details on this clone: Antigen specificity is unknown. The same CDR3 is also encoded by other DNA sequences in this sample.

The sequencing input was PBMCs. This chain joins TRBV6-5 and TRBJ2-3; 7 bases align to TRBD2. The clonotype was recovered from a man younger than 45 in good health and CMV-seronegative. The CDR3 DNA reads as TGTGCCAGCAGTCCACTAGCGCCGAGCACAGATACGCAGTATTTT. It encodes CASSPLAPSTDTQYF.